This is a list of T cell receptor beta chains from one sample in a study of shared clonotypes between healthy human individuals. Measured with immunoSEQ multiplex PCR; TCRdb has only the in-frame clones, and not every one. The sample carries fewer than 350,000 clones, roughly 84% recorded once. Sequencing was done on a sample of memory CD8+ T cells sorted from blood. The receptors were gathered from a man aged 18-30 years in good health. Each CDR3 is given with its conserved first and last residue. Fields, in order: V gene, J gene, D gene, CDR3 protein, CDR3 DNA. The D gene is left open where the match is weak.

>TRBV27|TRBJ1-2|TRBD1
CASRQGGSGYTF
TGTGCCAGCCGACAGGGAGGCAGCGGCTACACCTTC
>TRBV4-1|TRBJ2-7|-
CASSPGIGVSYEQYF
TGCGCCAGCAGCCCGGGGATTGGTGTCTCCTACGAGCAGTACTTC
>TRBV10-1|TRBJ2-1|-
CASSSGPYNEQFF
TGCGCCAGCAGCTCGGGTCCGTACAATGAGCAGTTCTTC
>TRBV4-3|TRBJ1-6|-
CASSQDYGARNSPLHF
TGCGCCAGCAGCCAAGATTACGGGGCGAGAAATTCACCCCTCCACTTT
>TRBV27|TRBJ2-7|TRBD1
CASSLSYRGSYEQYF
TGTGCCAGCAGTTTATCCTACAGGGGAAGCTACGAGCAGTACTTC
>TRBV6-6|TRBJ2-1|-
CASSVGNEQFF
TGTGCCAGCAGTGTGGGGAATGAGCAGTTCTTC
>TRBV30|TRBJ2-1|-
CAWTLAVNEQFF
TGTGCCTGGACTCTGGCCGTCAATGAGCAGTTCTTC
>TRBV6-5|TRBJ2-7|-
CASSYSVGSSYEQYF
TGTGCCAGCAGTTACTCGGTGGGGAGCTCCTACGAGCAGTACTTC
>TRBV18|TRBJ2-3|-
CASSRRDTQYF
TGTGCCAGCTCCAGGAGAGATACGCAGTATTTT
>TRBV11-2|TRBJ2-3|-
CASSQRTEFTDTQYF
TGTGCCAGCAGCCAAAGGACTGAATTCACAGATACGCAGTATTTT
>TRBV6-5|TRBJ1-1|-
CASSYSRRDTEAFF
TGTGCCAGCAGTTACTCTCGAAGGGATACTGAAGCTTTCTTT
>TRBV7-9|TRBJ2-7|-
CASSKKGLDEQYF
TGTGCCAGCAGCAAAAAGGGCCTAGACGAGCAGTACTTC
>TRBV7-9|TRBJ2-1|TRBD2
CASSQGWASGRSYNEQFF
TGTGCCAGCAGCCAGGGCTGGGCTAGCGGGAGGTCCTACAATGAGCAGTTCTTC
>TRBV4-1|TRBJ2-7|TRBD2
CASSQVSGGAHEQYF
TGCGCCAGCAGCCAAGTGAGCGGGGGGGCCCACGAGCAGTACTTC
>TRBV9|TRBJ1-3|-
CASSAGRGNTIYF
TGTGCCAGCAGCGCCGGTAGGGGAAACACCATATATTTT
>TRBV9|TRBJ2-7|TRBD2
CASSVATSGYEQYF
TGTGCCAGCAGCGTAGCGACTAGCGGCTACGAGCAGTACTTC
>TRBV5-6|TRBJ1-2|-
CASSTKSGGYDYGYTF
TGTGCCAGCAGCACTAAGAGTGGGGGGTACGACTATGGCTACACCTTC
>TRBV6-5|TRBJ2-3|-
CASSYRGHSSTDTQYF
TGTGCCAGCAGTTACAGGGGTCATTCTAGCACAGATACGCAGTATTTT
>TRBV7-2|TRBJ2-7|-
CASSLVYEQYF
TGTGCCAGCAGCTTAGTATATGAGCAGTACTTC
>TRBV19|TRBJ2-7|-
CASSIRGRKGLEQYF
TGTGCCAGTAGTATTCGCGGCAGGAAAGGGTTGGAGCAGTACTTC